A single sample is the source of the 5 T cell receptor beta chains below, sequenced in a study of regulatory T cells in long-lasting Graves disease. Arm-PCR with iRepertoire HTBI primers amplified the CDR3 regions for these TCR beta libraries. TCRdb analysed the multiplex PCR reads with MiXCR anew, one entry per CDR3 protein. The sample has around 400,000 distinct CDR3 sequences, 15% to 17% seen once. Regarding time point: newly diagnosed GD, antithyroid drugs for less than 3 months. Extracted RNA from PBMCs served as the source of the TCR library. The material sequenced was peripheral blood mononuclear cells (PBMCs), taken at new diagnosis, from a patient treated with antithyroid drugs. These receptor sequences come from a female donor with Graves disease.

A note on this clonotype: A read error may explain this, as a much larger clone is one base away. The CDR3 nucleotides read TGTGCCAGCAGCTTAGCAGGAGGGCCCATGCACATTCAGTACTTC. Amino acid sequence: CASSLAGGPMHIQYF. The chain couples TRBV7-8 to TRBJ2-4, with D perhaps matching TRBD2 (6 bases). This CDR3 region has 15 residues. Per the germline V gene, CDR1 is SGHVS and CDR2 is FQNEAQ. The V end was cut by 0 bases, the J end by 8 bases, with 14 bases between.

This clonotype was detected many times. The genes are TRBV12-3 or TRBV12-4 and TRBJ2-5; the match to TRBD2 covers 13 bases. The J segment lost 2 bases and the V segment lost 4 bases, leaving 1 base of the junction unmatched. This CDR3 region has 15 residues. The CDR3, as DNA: TGTGCCAGCAGTTCGACTAGCGGGGGGCAAGAGACCCAGTACTTC. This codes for CASSSTSGGQETQYF.

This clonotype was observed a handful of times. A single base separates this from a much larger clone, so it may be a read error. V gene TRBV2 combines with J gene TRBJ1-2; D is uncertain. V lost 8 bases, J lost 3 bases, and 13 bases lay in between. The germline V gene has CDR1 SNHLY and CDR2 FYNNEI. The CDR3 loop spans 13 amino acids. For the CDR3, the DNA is TGTGCCAGCGGGCTGAGAGGAGACTATGGCTACACCTTC. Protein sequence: CASGLRGDYGYTF.

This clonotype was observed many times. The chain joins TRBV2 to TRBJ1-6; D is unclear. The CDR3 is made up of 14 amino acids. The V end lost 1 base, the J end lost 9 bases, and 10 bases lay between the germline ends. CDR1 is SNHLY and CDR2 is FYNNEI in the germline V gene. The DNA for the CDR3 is TGTGCCAGCAGTGAAGGGCCATCGGTTTCACCCCTCCACTTT. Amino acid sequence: CASSEGPSVSPLHF.

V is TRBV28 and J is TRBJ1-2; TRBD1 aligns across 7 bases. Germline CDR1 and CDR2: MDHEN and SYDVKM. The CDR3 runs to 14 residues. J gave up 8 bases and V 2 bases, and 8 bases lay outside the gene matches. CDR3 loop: CASSLSTGVGGYTF. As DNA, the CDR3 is TGTGCCAGCAGTTTAAGTACAGGGGTGGGCGGCTACACCTTC.